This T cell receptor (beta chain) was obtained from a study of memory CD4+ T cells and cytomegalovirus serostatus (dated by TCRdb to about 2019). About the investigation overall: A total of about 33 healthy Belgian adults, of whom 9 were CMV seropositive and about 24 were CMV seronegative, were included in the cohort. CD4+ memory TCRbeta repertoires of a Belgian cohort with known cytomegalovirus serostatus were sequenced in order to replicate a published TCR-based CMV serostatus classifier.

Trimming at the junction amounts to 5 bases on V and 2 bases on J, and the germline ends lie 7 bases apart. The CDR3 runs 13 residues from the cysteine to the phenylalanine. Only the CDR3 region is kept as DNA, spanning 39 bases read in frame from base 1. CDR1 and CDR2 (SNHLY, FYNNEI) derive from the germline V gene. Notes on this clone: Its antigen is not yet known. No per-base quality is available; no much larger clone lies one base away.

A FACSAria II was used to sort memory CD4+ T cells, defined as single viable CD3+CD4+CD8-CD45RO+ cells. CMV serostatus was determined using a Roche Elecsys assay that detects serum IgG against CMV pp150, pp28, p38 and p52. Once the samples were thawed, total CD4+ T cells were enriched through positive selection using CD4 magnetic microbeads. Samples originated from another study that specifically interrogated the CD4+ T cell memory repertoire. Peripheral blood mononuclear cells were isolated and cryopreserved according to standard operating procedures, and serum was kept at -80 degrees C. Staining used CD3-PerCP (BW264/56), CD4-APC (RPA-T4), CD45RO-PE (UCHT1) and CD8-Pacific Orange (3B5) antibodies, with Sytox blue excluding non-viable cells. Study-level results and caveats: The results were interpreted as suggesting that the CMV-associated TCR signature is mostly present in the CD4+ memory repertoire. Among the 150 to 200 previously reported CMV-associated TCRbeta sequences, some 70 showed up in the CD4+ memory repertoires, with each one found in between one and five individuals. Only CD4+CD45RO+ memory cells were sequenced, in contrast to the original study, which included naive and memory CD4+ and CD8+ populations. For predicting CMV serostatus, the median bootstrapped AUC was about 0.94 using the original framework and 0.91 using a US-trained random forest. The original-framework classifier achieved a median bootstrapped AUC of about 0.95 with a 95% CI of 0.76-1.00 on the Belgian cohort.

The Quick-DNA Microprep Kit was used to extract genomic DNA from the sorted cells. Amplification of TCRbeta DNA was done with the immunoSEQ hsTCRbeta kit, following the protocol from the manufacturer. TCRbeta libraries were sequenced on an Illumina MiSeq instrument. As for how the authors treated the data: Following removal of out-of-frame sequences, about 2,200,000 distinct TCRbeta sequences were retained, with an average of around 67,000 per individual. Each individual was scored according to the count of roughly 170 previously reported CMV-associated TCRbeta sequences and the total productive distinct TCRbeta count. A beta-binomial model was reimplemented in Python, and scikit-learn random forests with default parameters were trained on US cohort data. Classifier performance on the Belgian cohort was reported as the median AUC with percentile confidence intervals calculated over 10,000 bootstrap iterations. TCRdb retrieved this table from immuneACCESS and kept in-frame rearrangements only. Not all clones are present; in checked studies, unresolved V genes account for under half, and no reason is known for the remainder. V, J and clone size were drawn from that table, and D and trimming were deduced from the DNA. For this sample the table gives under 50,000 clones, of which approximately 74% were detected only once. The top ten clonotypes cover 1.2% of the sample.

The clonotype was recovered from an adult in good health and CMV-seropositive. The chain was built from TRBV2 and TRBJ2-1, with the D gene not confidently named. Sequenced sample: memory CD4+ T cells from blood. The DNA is TGTGCCAGCAGTAATGAAGCCTACAATGAGCAGTTCTTC. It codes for CASSNEAYNEQFF. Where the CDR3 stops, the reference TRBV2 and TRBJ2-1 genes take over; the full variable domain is EPEVTQTPSHQVTQMGQEVILRCVPISNHLYFYWYRQILGQKVEFLVSFYNNEISEKSEIFDDQFSVERPDGSNFTLKIRSTKLEDSAMYFCASSNEAYNEQFFGPGTRLTVL.